This note documents a single TCR beta chain sequence. Its antigen is undetermined. Germline CDR1 SQVTM, CDR2 ANQGSEA. This CDR3 spans 13 amino acids. Unmatched junction bases numbered 3, after V lost 6 bases and J lost 1 base. Assay used: immunoSEQ multiplex PCR; TCRdb lists only in-frame clones, some missing. The table lists about 1.1 million clones, roughly 80% of them singletons. This specimen belongs to a study of shared clonotypes between healthy human individuals. Study results and limitations: Limited genetic and exposure-history diversity came from having few donors. Rarefaction gave evidence that sorted-subset sequencing remained incomplete despite large depth. Clonotypes shared by all four donors outscored non-shared clonotypes in generation probability.

The clonotype originates from a man younger than 35 in good health. Some clones in this sample may be carry-over from other donors' samples. This rearrangement joins TRBV29-1 to TRBJ1-5, with TRBD1 matching 7 bases. The specimen sequenced was memory CD4+ T cells from PBMCs. Subset indicated: CD45RA-negative fraction. CDR3 sequence (DNA): TGCAGCGTAGGGGACAGAAGCAATCAGCCCCAGCATTTT. Its translation is CSVGDRSNQPQHF.